This TCR beta chain was identified in a study of graft-versus-host responses after intestinal transplantation. In germline, CDR1 is SNHLY, CDR2 FYNNEI. The ends lost 6 bases at V and 3 bases at J; junction bases unmatched: 10. The CDR3 is 15 amino acids. Data came from immunoSEQ multiplex PCR; TCRdb stores just in-frame clones and leaves some out. The data hold roughly 45,000 clones, with roughly 94% observed a single time. Sequenced material: PBMCs, taken 330 to 350 days after intestinal transplant. The TCR originated in a human patient who received an intestinal transplant, so some T cells may come from the graft donor. J is TRBJ2-7 and V is TRBV2, with 8 bases identical to TRBD1. The CDR3 loop is CASSQTGALHYEQYF. The CDR3 DNA reads TGTGCCAGCAGCCAGACAGGGGCCCTCCACTACGAGCAGTACTTC.